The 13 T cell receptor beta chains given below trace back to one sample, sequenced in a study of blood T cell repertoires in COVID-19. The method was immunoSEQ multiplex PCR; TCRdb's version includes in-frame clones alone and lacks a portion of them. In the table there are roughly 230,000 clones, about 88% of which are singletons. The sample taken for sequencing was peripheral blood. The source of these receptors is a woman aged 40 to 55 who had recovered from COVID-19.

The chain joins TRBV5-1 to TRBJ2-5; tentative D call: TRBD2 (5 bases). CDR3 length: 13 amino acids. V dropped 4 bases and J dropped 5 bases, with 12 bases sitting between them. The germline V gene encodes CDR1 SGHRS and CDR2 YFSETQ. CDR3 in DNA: TGCGCCAGCAGCATTTGGGGAGTGGAGACCCAGTACTTC. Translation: CASSIWGVETQYF.

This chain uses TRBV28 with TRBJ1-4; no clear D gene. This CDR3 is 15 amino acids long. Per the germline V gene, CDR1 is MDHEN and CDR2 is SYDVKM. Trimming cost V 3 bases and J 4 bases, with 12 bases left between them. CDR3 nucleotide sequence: TGTGCCAGCAGTTTGGGAGGGTCCCGTAATGAAAAACTGTTTTTT. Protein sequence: CASSLGGSRNEKLFF. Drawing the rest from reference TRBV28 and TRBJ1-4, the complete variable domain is DVKVTQSSRYLVKRTGEKVFLECVQDMDHENMFWYRQDPGLGLRLIYFSYDVKMKEKGDIPEGYSVSREKKERFSLILESASTNQTSMYLCASSLGGSRNEKLFFGSGTQLSVL.

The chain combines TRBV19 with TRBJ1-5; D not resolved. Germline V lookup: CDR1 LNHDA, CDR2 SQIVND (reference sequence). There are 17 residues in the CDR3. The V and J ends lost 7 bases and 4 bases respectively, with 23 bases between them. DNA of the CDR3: TGTGCCAGTACCGAACGCGGGGTCGGGGTTGCAAATCAGCCCCAGCATTTT. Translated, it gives CASTERGVGVANQPQHF. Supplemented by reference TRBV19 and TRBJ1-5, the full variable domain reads DGGITQSPKYLFRKEGQNVTLSCEQNLNHDAMYWYRQDPGQGLRLIYYSQIVNDFQKGDIAEGYSVSREKKESFPLTVTSAQKNPTAFYLCASTERGVGVANQPQHFGDGTRLSIL.

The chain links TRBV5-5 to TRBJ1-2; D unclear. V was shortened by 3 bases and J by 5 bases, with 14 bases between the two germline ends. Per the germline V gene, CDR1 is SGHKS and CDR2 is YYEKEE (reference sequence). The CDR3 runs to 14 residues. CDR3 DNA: TGTGCCAGCAGCTCGACCCCGGGAGAATATGGCTACACCTTC. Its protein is CASSSTPGEYGYTF.

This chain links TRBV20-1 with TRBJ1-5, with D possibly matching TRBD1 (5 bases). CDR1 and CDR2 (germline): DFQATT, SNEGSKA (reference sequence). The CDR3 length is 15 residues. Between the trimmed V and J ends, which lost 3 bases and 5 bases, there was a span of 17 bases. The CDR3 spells CSASERGGLDQPQHF. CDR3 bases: TGCAGTGCTAGTGAGAGGGGAGGGCTAGATCAGCCCCAGCATTTT.

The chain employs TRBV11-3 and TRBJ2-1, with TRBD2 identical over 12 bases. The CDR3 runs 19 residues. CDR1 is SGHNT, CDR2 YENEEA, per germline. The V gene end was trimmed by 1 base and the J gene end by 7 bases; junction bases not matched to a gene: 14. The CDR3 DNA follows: TGTGCCAGCAGCTTAGCGGCGGCTAGCGGGAGGGGAAAAAGGAATGAGCAGTTCTTC. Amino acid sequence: CASSLAAASGRGKRNEQFF.

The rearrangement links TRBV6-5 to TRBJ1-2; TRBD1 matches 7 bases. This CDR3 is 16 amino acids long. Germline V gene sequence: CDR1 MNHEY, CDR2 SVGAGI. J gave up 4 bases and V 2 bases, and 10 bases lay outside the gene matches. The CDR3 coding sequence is TGTGCCAGCAGTTACGGTTTTAGGGGGCTAACCTATGGCTACACCTTC. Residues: CASSYGFRGLTYGYTF.

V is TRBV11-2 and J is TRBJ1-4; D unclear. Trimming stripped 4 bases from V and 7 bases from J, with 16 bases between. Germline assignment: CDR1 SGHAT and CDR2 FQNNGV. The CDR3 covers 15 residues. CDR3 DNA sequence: TGTGCCAGCAGCTCAAGCCTTCATGGAGGTGAAAAACTGTTTTTT. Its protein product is CASSSSLHGGEKLFF.

Written as DNA, the CDR3 is TGTGCCAGCAGTTGGGCGAACGAGCAGTACTTC. This sequence encodes CASSWANEQYF. The chain links TRBV27 to TRBJ2-7; D remains unclear. Germline CDR1 reads MNHEY; CDR2 reads SMNVEV (reference sequence). The CDR3 extends over 11 amino acids. The V and J ends lost 4 bases and 5 bases respectively, with 6 bases between them.

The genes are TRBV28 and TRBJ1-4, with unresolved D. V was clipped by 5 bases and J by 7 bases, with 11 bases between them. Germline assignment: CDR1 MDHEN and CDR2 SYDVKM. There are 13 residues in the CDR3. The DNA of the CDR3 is TGTGCCAGCAGTCCTTCAGGTCGTGAAAAACTGTTTTTT. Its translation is CASSPSGREKLFF. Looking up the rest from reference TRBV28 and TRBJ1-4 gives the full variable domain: DVKVTQSSRYLVKRTGEKVFLECVQDMDHENMFWYRQDPGLGLRLIYFSYDVKMKEKGDIPEGYSVSREKKERFSLILESASTNQTSMYLCASSPSGREKLFFGSGTQLSVL.

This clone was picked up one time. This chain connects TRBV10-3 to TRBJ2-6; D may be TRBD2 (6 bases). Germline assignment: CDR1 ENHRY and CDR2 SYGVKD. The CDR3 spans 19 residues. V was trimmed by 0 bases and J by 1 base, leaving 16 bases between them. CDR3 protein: CAISESTGLRYSGANVLTF. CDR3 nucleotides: TGTGCCATCAGTGAGTCAACGGGACTCCGCTATTCTGGGGCCAACGTCCTGACTTTC.

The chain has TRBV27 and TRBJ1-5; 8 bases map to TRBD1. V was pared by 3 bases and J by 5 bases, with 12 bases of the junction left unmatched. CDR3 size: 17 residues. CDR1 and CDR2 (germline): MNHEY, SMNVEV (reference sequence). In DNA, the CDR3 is TGTGCCAGCAGTTTTAAGTGGGACAGGCAGACCCATCAGCCCCAGCATTTT. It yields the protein CASSFKWDRQTHQPQHF.

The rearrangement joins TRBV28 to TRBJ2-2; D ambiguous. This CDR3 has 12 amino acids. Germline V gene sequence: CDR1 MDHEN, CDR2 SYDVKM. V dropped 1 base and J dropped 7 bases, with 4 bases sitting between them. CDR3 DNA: TGTGCCAGCAGTTTATTCAGCGGGGAGCTGTTTTTT. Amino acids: CASSLFSGELFF. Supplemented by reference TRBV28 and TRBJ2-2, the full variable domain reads DVKVTQSSRYLVKRTGEKVFLECVQDMDHENMFWYRQDPGLGLRLIYFSYDVKMKEKGDIPEGYSVSREKKERFSLILESASTNQTSMYLCASSLFSGELFFGEGSRLTVL.